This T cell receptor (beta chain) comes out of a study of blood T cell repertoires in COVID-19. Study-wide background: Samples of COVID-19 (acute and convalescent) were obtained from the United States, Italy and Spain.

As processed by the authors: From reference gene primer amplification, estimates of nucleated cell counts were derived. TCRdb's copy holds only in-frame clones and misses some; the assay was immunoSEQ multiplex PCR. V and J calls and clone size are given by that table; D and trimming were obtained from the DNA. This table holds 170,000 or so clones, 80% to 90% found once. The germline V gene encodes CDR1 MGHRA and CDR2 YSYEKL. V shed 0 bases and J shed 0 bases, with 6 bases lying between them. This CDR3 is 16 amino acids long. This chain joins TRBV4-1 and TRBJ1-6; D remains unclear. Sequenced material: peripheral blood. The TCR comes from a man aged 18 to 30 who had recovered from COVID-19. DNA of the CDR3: TGCGCCAGCAGCCAAGATTTCAGCTCCTATAATTCACCCCTCCACTTT. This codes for CASSQDFSSYNSPLHF.